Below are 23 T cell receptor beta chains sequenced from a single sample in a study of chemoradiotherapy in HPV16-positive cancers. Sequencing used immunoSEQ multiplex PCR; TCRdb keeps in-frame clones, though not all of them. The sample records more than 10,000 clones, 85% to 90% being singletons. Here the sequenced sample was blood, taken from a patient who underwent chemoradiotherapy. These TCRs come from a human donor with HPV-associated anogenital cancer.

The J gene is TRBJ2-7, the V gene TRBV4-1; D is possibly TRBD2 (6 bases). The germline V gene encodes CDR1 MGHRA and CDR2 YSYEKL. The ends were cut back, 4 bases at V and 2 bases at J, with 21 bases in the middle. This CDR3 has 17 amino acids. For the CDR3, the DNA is TGCGCCAGCAGCCTTTCAATCCGGGACTTAGTAGCCTACGAGCAGTACTTC. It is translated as CASSLSIRDLVAYEQYF.

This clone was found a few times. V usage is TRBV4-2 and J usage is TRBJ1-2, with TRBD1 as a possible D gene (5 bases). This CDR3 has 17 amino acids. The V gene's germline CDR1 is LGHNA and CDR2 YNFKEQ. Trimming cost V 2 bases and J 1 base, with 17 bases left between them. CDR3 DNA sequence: TGTGCCAGCAGCCAAATTCTAGGGACTGGGAGTAACTATGGCTACACCTTC. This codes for CASSQILGTGSNYGYTF.

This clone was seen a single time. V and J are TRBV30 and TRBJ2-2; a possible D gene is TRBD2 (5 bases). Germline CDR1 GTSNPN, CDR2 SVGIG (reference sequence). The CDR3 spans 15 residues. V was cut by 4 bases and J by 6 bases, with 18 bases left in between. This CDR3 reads CAWTEPGLTSGELFF. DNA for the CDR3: TGTGCCTGGACCGAACCGGGATTAACATCCGGGGAGCTGTTTTTT.

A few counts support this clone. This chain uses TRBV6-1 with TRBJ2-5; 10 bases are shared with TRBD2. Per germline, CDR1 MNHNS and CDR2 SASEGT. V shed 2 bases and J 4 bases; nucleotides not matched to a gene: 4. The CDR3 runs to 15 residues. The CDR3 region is CASSERSGGAETQYF. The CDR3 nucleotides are TGTGCCAGCAGTGAAAGGAGCGGGGGGGCAGAGACCCAGTACTTC.

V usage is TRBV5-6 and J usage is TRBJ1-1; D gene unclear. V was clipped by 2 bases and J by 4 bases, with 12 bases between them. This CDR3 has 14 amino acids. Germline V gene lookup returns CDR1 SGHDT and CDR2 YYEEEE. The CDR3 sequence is CASSLAGSVTEAFF. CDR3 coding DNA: TGTGCCAGCAGCTTAGCTGGCAGCGTCACTGAAGCTTTCTTT.

CDR3 in amino acids: CASSYRGEEQFF. CDR3 bases: TGCGCCAGCAGTTACAGGGGCGAGGAGCAGTTCTTC. The rearrangement links TRBV10-1 to TRBJ2-1, with 7 bases that match TRBD1. The CDR3 loop spans 12 amino acids. The V and J ends lost 5 bases and 10 bases, in that order; junction bases with no gene match: 5. CDR1 is WNHNN and CDR2 is SYGVQD in the germline V gene (reference sequence).

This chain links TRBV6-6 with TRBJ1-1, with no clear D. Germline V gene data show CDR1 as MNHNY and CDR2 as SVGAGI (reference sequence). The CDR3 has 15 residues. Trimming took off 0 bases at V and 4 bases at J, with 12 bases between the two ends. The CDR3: CASSYSIGMGTEAFF. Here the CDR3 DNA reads TGTGCCAGCAGTTACTCGATTGGGATGGGCACTGAAGCTTTCTTT.

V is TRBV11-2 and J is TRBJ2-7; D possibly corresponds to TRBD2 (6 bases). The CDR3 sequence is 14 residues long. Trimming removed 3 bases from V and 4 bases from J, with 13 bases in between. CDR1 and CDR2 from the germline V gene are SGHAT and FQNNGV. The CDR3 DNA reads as TGTGCCAGCAGCTTGGGGGGAGATGGATACGAGCAGTACTTC. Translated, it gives CASSLGGDGYEQYF. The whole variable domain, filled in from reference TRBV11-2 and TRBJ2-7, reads EAGVAQSPRYKIIEKRQSVAFWCNPISGHATLYWYQQILGQGPKLLIQFQNNGVVDDSQLPKDRFSAERLKGVDSTLKIQPAKLEDSAVYLCASSLGGDGYEQYFGPGTRLTVT.

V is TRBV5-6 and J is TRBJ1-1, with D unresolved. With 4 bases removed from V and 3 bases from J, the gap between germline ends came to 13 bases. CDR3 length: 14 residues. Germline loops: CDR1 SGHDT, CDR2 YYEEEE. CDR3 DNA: TGTGCCAGCAGCCCCGGGTTTTTGTACACTGAAGCTTTCTTT. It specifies CASSPGFLYTEAFF.

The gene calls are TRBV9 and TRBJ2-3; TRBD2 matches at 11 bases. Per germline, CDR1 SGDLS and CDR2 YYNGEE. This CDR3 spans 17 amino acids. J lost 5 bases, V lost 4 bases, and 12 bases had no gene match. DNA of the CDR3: TGTGCCAGCAGCCCCTTTAGCGGGGGGGTCTCCGAAGATACGCAGTATTTT. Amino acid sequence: CASSPFSGGVSEDTQYF.

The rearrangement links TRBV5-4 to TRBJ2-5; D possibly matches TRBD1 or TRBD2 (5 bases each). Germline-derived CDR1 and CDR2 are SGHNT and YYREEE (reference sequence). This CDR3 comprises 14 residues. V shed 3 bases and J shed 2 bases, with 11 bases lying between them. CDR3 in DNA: TGTGCCAGCAGCTCCGGGACCATGCAAGAGACCCAGTACTTC. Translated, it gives CASSSGTMQETQYF. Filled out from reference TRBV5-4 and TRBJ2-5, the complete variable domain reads ETGVTQSPTHLIKTRGQQVTLRCSSQSGHNTVSWYQQALGQGPQFIFQYYREEENGRGNFPPRFSGLQFPNYSSELNVNALELDDSALYLCASSSGTMQETQYFGPGTRLLVL.

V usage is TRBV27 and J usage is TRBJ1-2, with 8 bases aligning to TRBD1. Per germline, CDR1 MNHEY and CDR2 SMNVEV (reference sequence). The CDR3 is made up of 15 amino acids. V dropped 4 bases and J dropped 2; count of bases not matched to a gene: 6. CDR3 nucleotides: TGTGCCAGCAGTTCGCACGGGACAGGAAACTATGGCTACACCTTC. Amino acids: CASSSHGTGNYGYTF.

CDR3 DNA sequence: TGCGCCAGCAGCCTTACTCGGGGGGGCCCGAAAAATGAGCAGTTCTTC. This gives the protein CASSLTRGGPKNEQFF. This chain joins TRBV5-1 and TRBJ2-1, with 8 bases that match TRBD2. The CDR3 consists of 16 residues. CDR1 and CDR2 (germline): SGHRS, YFSETQ. V shed 4 bases and J 7 bases; nucleotides not matched to a gene: 13.

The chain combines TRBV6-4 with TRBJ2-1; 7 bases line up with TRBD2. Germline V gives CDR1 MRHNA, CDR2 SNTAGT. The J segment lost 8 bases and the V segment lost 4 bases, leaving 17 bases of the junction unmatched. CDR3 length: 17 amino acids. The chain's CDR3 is CASSAGLITPPLDEQFF. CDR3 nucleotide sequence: TGTGCCAGCAGTGCGGGACTAATCACCCCTCCTTTGGATGAGCAGTTCTTC.

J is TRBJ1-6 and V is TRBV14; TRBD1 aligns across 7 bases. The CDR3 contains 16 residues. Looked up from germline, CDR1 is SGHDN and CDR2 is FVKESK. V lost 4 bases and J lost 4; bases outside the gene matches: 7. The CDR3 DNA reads TGTGCCAGCAGCCGAGGGGAGGGACAGTATAATTCACCCCTCCACTTT. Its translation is CASSRGEGQYNSPLHF.

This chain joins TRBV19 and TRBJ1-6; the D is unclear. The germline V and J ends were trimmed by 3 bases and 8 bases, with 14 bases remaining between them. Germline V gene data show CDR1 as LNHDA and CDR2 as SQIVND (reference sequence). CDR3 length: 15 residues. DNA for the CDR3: TGTGCCAGTAGTATCGGCAGGAACCGGGATTCACCCCTCCACTTT. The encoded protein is CASSIGRNRDSPLHF.

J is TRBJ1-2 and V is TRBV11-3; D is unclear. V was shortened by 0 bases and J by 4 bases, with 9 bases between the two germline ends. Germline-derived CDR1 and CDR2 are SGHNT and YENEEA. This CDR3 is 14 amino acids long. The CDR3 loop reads CASSLDQRSYGYTF. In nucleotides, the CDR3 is TGTGCCAGCAGCTTAGATCAACGGAGCTATGGCTACACCTTC.

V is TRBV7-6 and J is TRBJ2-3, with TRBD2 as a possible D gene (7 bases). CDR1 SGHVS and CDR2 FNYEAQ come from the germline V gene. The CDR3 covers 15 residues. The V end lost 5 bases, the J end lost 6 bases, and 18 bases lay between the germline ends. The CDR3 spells CASSIGGGGGDTQYF. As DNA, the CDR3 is TGTGCCAGCAGCATAGGCGGGGGCGGCGGGGATACGCAGTATTTT. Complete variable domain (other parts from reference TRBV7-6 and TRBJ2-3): GAGVSQSPRYKVTKRGQDVALRCDPISGHVSLYWYRQALGQGPEFLTYFNYEAQQDKSGLPNDRFSAERPEGSISTLTIQRTEQRDSAMYRCASSIGGGGGDTQYFGPGTRLTVL.

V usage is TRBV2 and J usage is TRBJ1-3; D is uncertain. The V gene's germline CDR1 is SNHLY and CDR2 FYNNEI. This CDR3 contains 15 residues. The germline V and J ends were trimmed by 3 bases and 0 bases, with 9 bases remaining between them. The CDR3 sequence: CASSDYDRSGNTIYF. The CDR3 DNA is TGTGCCAGCAGTGATTACGACCGCTCTGGAAACACCATATATTTT.

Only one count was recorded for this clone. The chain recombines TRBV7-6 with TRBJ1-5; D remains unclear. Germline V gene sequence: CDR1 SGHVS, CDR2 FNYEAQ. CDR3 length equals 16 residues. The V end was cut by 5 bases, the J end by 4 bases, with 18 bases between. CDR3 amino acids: CASSPTVGITNQPQHF. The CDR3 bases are TGTGCCAGCAGCCCTACGGTAGGGATCACTAATCAGCCCCAGCATTTT.

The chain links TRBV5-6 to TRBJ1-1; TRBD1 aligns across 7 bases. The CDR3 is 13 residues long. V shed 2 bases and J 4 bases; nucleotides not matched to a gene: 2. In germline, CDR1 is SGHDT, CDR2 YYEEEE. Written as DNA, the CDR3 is TGTGCCAGCAGCTTTGCAGGGGGCACTGAAGCTTTCTTT. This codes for CASSFAGGTEAFF.

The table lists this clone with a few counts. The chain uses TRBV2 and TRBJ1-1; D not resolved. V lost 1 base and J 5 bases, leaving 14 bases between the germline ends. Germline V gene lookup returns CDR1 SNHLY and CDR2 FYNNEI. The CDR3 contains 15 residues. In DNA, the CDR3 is TGTGCCAGCAGTGAAGACGGCGGGTCGGATACTGAAGCTTTCTTT. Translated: CASSEDGGSDTEAFF.

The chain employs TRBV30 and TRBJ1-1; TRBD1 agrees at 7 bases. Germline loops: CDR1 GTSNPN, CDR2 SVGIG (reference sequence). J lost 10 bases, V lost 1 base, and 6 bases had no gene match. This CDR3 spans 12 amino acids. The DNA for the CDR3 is TGTGCCTGGAGTGACAGGGGAACAAGAGCTTTCTTT. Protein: CAWSDRGTRAFF.